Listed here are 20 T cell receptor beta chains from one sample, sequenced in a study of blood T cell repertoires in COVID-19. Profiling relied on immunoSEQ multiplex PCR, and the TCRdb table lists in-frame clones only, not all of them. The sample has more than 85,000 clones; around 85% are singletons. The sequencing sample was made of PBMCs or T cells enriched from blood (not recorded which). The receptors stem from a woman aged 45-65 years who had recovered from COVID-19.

The CDR3, as DNA: TGTGCCAGTAAACAGGGGTACCAAGAGACCCAGTACTTC. Translation: CASKQGYQETQYF. The chain recombines TRBV19 with TRBJ2-5; 7 bases are a match to TRBD1. The V segment lost 7 bases and the J segment 0 bases; nucleotides outside the gene matches: 2. The CDR3 consists of 13 residues. From germline, CDR1 is LNHDA and CDR2 SQIVND (reference sequence).

The CDR3 reads CASSLEPGGSNTEAFF. The CDR3 region has the DNA TGCGCCAGCAGCTTGGAGCCAGGGGGGTCGAACACTGAAGCTTTCTTT. The chain combines TRBV5-1 with TRBJ1-1; 7 nucleotides match TRBD1. The germline V gene encodes CDR1 SGHRS and CDR2 YFSETQ. V trimming: 0 bases; J trimming: 1 base; junction bases outside the gene matches: 6. The CDR3 has 16 amino acids.

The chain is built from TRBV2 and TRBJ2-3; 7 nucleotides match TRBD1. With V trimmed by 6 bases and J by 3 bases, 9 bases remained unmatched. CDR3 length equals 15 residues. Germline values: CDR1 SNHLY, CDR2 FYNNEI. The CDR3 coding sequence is TGTGCCAGCAGACTCACCGGGACAGAGACAGATACGCAGTATTTT. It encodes CASRLTGTETDTQYF.

CDR3: CASSLPGQQYF. In DNA form, the CDR3 reads TGTGCCAGCAGTCTGCCTGGCCAGCAGTACTTC. The V and J genes are TRBV28 and TRBJ2-7; no clear D gene. Germline V gene lookup returns CDR1 MDHEN and CDR2 SYDVKM. There are 11 residues in the CDR3. V lost 5 bases and J 8 bases, leaving 10 bases between the germline ends.

CDR3 in amino acids: CASSWQQGTREQYF. CDR3 nucleotide sequence: TGTGCCAGCAGCTGGCAACAGGGTACGAGGGAGCAGTACTTC. The chain joins TRBV5-6 to TRBJ2-7; possible D gene TRBD1, 6 bases. The CDR3 covers 14 residues. Germline-derived CDR1 and CDR2 are SGHDT and YYEEEE. V lost 3 bases and J lost 7, with 17 bases in between.

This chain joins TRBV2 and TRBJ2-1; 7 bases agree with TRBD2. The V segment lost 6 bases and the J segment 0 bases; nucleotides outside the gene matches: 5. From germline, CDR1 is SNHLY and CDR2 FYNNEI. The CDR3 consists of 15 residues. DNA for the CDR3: TGTGCCAGCAGCGATCTAGCGGACTCCTACAATGAGCAGTTCTTC. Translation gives CASSDLADSYNEQFF.

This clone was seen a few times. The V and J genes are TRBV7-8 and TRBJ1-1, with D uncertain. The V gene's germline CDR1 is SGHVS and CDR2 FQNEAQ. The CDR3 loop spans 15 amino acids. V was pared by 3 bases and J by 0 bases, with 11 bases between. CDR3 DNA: TGTGCCAGCAGCTTCTCAGGTCATATGAACACTGAAGCTTTCTTT. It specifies CASSFSGHMNTEAFF.

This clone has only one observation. CDR3 nucleotides: TGTGCCAGCAGCCGGCGCGGGGGCCCTAAGGGGACCCAGTACTTC. This encodes CASSRRGGPKGTQYF. The rearrangement joins TRBV3-1 (or the pseudogene TRBV3-2) to TRBJ2-5, with TRBD2 as a possible D gene (7 bases). CDR1 and CDR2 from the germline V gene are LGHDT and YNNKEL (reference sequence). The V and J ends lost 4 bases and 7 bases respectively, with 19 bases between them. The CDR3 extends over 15 amino acids.

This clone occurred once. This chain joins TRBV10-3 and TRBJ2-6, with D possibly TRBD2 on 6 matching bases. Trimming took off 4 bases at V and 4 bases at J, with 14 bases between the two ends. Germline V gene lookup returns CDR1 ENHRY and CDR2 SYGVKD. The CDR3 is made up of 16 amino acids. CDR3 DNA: TGTGCCATCAGTGTTGGCGGGACGGGGGGGGCCAACGTCCTGACTTTC. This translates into CAISVGGTGGANVLTF.

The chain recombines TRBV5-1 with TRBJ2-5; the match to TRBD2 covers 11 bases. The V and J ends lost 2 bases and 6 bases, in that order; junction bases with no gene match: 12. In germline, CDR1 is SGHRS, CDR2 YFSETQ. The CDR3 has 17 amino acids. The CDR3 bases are TGCGCCAGCAGCTTAACTAGCGGGGGCGCCTCGGCCAAGACCCAGTACTTC. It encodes CASSLTSGGASAKTQYF.

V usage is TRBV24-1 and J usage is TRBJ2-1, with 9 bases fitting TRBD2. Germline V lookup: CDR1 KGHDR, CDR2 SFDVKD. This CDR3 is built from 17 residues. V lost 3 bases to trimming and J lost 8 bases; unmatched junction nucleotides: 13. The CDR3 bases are TGTGCCACCAGTGATCAGGAAGCGGGAGGAGGATTGTATGAGCAGTTCTTC. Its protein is CATSDQEAGGGLYEQFF.

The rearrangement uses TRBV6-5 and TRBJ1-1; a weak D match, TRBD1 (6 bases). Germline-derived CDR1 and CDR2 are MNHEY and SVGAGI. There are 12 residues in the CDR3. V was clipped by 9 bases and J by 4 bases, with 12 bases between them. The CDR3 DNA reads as TGTGCCAGTAGCACAGGGTTCACTGAAGCTTTCTTT. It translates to CASSTGFTEAFF.

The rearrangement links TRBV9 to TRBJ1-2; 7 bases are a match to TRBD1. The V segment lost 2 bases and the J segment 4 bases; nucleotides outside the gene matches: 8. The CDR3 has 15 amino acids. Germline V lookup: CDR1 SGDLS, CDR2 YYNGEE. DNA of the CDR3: TGTGCCAGCAGCGTCACGACAGGGTGGGGCTATGGCTACACCTTC. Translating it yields CASSVTTGWGYGYTF. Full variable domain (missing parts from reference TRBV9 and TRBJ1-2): DSGVTQTPKHLITATGQRVTLRCSPRSGDLSVYWYQQSLDQGLQFLIQYYNGEERAKGNILERFSAQQFPDLHSELNLSSLELGDSALYFCASSVTTGWGYGYTFGSGTRLTVV.

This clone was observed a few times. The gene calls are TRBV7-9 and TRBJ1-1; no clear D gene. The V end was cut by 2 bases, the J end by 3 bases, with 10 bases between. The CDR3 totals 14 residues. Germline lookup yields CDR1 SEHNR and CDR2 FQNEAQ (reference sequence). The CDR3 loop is CASSLNSGHTEAFF. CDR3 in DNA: TGTGCCAGCAGCTTAAACTCTGGTCACACTGAAGCTTTCTTT.

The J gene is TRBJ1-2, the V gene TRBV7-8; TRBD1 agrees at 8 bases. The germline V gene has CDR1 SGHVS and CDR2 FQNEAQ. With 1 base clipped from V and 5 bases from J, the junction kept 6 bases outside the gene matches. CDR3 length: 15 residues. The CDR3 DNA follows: TGTGCCAGCAGCTTAGAGACAGGGGCCGCGTATGGCTACACCTTC. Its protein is CASSLETGAAYGYTF.

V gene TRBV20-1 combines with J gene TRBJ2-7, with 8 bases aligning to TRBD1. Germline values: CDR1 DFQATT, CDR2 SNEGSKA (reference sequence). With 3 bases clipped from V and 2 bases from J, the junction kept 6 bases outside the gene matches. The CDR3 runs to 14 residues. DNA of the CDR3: TGCAGTGCTAGTATCCAGGGGGCAACCTACGAGCAGTACTTC. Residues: CSASIQGATYEQYF.

CDR3 bases: TGTGCCAGCAGCTTGGCGGGCACTGAAGCTTTCTTT. Amino acid sequence: CASSLAGTEAFF. This chain uses TRBV11-3 with TRBJ1-1; D gene ambiguous. This CDR3 spans 12 amino acids. Germline V gives CDR1 SGHNT, CDR2 YENEEA. With 3 bases removed from V and 4 bases from J, the gap between germline ends came to 6 bases.

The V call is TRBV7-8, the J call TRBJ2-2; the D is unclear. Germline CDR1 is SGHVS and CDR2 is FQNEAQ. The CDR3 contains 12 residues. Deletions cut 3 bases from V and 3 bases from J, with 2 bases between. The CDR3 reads CASSFDTGELFF. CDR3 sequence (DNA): TGTGCCAGCAGCTTCGACACCGGGGAGCTGTTTTTT.

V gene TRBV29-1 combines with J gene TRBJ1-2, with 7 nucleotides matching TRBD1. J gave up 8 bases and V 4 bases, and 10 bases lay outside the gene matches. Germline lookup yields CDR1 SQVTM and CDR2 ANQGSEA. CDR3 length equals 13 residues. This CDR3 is CSVAYRGVRGYTF. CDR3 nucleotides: TGCAGCGTTGCTTACAGGGGAGTGAGGGGCTACACCTTC.

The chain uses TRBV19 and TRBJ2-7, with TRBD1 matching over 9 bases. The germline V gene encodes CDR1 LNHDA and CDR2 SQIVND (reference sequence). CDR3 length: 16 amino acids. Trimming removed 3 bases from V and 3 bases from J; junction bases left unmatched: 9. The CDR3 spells CASSMGEQGANYEQYF. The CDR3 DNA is TGTGCCAGTAGTATGGGAGAACAGGGGGCCAACTACGAGCAGTACTTC.